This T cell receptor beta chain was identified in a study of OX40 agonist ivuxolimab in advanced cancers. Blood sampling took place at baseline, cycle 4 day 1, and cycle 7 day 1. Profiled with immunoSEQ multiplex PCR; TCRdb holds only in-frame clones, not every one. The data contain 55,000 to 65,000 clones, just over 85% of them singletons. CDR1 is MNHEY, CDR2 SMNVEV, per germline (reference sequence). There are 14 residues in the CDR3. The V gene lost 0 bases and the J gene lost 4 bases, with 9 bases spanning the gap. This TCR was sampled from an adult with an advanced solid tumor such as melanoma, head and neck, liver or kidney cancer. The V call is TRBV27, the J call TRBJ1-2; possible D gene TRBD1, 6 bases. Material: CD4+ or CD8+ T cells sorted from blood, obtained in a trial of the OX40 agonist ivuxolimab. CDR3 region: CASSLSGGGYGYTF. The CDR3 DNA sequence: TGTGCCAGCAGTTTATCAGGGGGAGGCTATGGCTACACCTTC.